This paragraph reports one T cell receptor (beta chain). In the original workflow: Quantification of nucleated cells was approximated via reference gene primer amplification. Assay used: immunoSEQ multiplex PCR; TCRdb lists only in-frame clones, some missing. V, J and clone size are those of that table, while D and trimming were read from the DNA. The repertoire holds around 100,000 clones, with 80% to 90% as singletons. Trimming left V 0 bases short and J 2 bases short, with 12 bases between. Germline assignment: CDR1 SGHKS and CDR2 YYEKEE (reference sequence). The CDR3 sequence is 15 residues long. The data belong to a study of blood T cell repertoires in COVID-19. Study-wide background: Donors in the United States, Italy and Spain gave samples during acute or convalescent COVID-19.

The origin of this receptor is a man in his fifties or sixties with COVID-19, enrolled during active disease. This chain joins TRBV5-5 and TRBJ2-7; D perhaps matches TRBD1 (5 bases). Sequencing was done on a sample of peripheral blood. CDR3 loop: CASSLVSRATYEQYF. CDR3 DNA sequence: TGTGCCAGCAGCTTGGTGAGCAGGGCGACCTACGAGCAGTACTTC.